This section outlines one T cell receptor (beta chain) sequence together with its context. Its antigen is unidentified. Germline V gene data show CDR1 as MGHRA and CDR2 as YSYEKL. The CDR3 length is 16 residues. These data come from a study of monozygotic twins with inflammatory bowel disease. Study-wide results and caveats: Comparison of concordant versus discordant twins revealed no difference in repertoire similarity, possibly due to limited power. Evidence failed to back one strong IBD-linked signal or clonotype.

TCRdb derives one entry per CDR3 protein from the 5' RACE reads, leaving out DNA. This sample carries about 380,000 distinct CDR3 sequences, with 2.5% to 3% going to the ten biggest clones. The chain joins TRBV4-1 to TRBJ2-7. This sequence originates from a human donor with ulcerative colitis or Crohn's disease, or a healthy co-twin of an affected twin (not recorded which). Specimen: blood. Here the CDR3 reads CASSQEVTSISYEQYF.